These T cell receptor beta chains were read from a single sample in a study of PD-1 blockade in classical Hodgkin lymphoma. Method: immunoSEQ multiplex PCR; TCRdb's copy keeps in-frame clones and lacks some. Altogether 35,000 to 45,000 clones are present, around nine tenths being singletons, with the ten largest covering 7.7%. The sequencing here drew on peripheral blood mononuclear cells (PBMCs), taken before the second cycle of nivolumab. The receptors derive from a human donor with classical Hodgkin lymphoma. Both conserved end residues are trimmed from each CDR3.

V	J	CDR3
TRBV19	TRBJ2-7	ASGSYEQY
TRBV6-6	TRBJ2-7	AFTGGLAGGFYEQY
TRBV19	TRBJ1-1	ASSSPGAEAF
TRBV10-1	TRBJ2-1	ASSIGTYYNEQF
TRBV6-5	TRBJ2-1	ASSTGRLIYNEQF
TRBV21-1	TRBJ1-2	ASSREDREDYGYT
TRBV16	TRBJ1-5	ASSPPRPWGQPQH
TRBV5-4	TRBJ2-3	ASSLYLEVGRAGDTQY
TRBV6-6	TRBJ2-7	ASAYSGYLRRYEQY
TRBV6-4	TRBJ2-7	ASSGLAGGKHYEQY
TRBV11-2	TRBJ1-5	ASSYDSSVGSPQH
TRBV28	TRBJ1-3	ASSAGPGNTIY
TRBV6-5	TRBJ1-2	ASSYSKLRGYGYT
TRBV18	TRBJ1-2	ASSPGTGTTGYT
TRBV7-2	TRBJ2-1	ASSLVRLAVYNEQF
TRBV7-3	TRBJ2-5	ASSLGVGPLEGTQY
TRBV27	TRBJ1-5	ASSFLQNQPQH
TRBV6-4	TRBJ2-3	ASSASLETDTQY
TRBV20-1	TRBJ2-7	SLTDLYEQY
TRBV7-3	TRBJ2-7	ASSLTASNSYEQY
TRBV7-9	TRBJ2-3	ASRLLAGGYDTQY
TRBV11-2	TRBJ1-2	ASSSITGSQLTNGYT
TRBV28	TRBJ1-2	ASSTTGGVGYGYT
TRBV14	TRBJ2-4	ASSQSRLRGRDWGEY
TRBV6-5	TRBJ2-5	ASSWLAGAETQY
TRBV2	TRBJ2-3	ASSRLGAGTDTQY
TRBV4-1	TRBJ2-5	ASSQEGAGETQY
TRBV7-9	TRBJ2-7	ASSLILIYEQY
TRBV5-1	TRBJ2-3	ASSLGTGNTGTDTQY
TRBV7-9	TRBJ1-2	ASSPMLLPRGYT
TRBV11-2	TRBJ1-2	ASSWGGSGYT
TRBV27	TRBJ1-2	ASSFNGNYGYT
TRBV7-9	TRBJ1-2	ASSLGELGDLNYGYT
TRBV18	TRBJ2-3	ASSTTAASGSADTQY
TRBV19	TRBJ2-5	ASHPSDRRETQY
TRBV27	TRBJ2-1	ASSLTRTYNEQF
TRBV4-1	TRBJ2-5	ASSQDHQAPTREWTQY
TRBV7-9	TRBJ1-2	ASSSGDRVRGYT
TRBV7-9	TRBJ2-1	ASSRFWVPLHNEQF
TRBV25-1	TRBJ2-3	ASSQGVAQY
TRBV7-9	TRBJ1-1	ASSPLNTEAF
TRBV18	TRBJ2-5	ASSHGPGLAGRKETQY
TRBV5-1	TRBJ2-4	ASRRDRVNIQY
TRBV2	TRBJ1-5	ASTPDQGVHQPQH
TRBV5-1	TRBJ2-7	ASSFSLGQGSYEQY
TRBV5-1	TRBJ2-3	ASSLGQSTDTQY
TRBV5-3	TRBJ1-3	ARSLKGEQGTGNTIY
TRBV28	TRBJ1-5	ASITGGAISNQPQH
TRBV7-9	TRBJ2-7	ASSLGLKFYEQY
TRBV27	TRBJ1-6	ASRVSNSPLH
TRBV12-5	TRBJ2-7	ASGLWTNSYEQY
TRBV11-2	TRBJ2-1	ASSLIQGAGNEQF
TRBV12-5	TRBJ2-7	ASGSDRAGTYEQY
TRBV11-3	TRBJ2-7	ASSKGQGVSYEQY